This TCR beta chain was identified in a study of T cells in Graves' hyperthyroidism and ophthalmopathy. The study, taken as a whole, reports: Before onset, ophthalmopathy was predicted by the model a median around 6 months earlier. Expanded thyroid clonotypes (above 0.001) were mostly also found in blood.

To note about this clonotype: Its antigen is not known.

When ophthalmopathy did not progress within 18 months, Graves' hyperthyroidism was considered stable. Diagnoses rested on clinical symptoms, serum thyroxine and TRAb, thyroid ultrasound and orbital computed tomography. From RNA transcripts, TCR beta CDR3 regions were amplified. TCR CDR3 regions were first amplified by RT-PCR with HTBI primers. TCRdb fed the multiplex PCR reads into MiXCR, producing one record per CDR3 protein. The repertoire holds about 840,000 distinct CDR3 sequences, with more than 30% as singletons. This CDR3 has 12 residues. Per germline, CDR1 SQVTM and CDR2 ANQGSEA. V lost 6 bases, J lost 5 bases, and 3 bases stayed unmatched.

The clonotype originates from a man aged 18 to 35 with Graves' hyperthyroidism. Sequenced input: blood. The genes are TRBV29-1 and TRBJ2-5; TRBD1 agrees at 10 bases. The CDR3 loop reads CSVTDRGETQYF. The CDR3 DNA follows: TGCAGCGTAACGGACAGGGGGGAGACCCAGTACTTC.